This T cell receptor (beta chain) was profiled in a study of cytomegalovirus exposure and HLA in healthy donors. PCR involved 60 Vbeta and 13 Jbeta primers. TCRdb keeps only in-frame clones here, not all; method: immunoSEQ multiplex PCR. Altogether about 130,000 clones are present, around four fifths being singletons, with the ten largest covering over 4.5%. From germline, CDR1 is SGHVS and CDR2 FNYEAQ. Losses at the gene ends were 0 bases for V and 6 bases for J; bases not matched to a gene: 2. CDR3 length: 14 amino acids. The sequenced material came from PBMCs. V usage is TRBV7-6 and J usage is TRBJ1-1; 9 nucleotides align to TRBD1. This sequence was found in a woman aged 40 to 55 in good health and CMV-seropositive. CDR3 protein: CASSLADRGAEAFF. DNA for the CDR3: TGTGCCAGCAGCTTAGCGGACAGGGGCGCTGAAGCTTTCTTT.